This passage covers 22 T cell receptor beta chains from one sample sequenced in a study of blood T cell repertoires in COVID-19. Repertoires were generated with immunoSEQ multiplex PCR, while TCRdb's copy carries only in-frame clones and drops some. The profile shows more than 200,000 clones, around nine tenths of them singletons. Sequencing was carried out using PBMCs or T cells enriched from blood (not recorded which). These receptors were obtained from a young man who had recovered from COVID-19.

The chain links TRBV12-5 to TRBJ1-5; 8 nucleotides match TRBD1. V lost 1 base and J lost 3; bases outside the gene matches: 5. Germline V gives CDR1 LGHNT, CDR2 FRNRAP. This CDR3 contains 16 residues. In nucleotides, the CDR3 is TGTGCTAGTGGTTTGGCCGGGACAGGCTACAATCAGCCCCAGCATTTT. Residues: CASGLAGTGYNQPQHF.

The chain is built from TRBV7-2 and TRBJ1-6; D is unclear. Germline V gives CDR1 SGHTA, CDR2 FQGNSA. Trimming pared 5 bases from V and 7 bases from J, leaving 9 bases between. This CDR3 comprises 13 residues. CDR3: CASSQSSNSPLHF. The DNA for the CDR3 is TGTGCCAGCAGCCAGTCGTCGAATTCACCCCTCCACTTT.

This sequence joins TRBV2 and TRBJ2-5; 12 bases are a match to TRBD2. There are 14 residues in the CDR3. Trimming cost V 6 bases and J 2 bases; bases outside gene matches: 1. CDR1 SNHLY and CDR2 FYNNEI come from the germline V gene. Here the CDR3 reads CASRGTSGQETQYF. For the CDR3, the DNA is TGTGCCAGCAGGGGGACTAGCGGGCAAGAGACCCAGTACTTC.

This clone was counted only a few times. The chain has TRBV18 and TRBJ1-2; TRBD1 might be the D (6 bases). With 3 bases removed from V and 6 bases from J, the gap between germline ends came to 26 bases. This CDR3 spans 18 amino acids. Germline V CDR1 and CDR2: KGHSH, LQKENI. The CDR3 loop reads CASSPLLSGDLTSNGYTF. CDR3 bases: TGTGCCAGCTCACCCTTATTGTCAGGGGACCTTACCTCTAATGGCTACACCTTC. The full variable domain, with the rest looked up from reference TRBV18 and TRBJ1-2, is NAGVMQNPRHLVRRRGQEARLRCSPMKGHSHVYWYRQLPEEGLKFMVYLQKENIIDESGMPKERFSAEFPKEGPSILRIQQVVRGDSAAYFCASSPLLSGDLTSNGYTFGSGTRLTVV.

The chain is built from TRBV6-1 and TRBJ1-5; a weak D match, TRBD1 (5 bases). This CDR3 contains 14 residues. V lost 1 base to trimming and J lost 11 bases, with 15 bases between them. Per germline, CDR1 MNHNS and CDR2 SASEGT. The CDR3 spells CASSEDLRGETQHF. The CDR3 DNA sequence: TGTGCCAGCAGTGAAGATCTAAGGGGTGAGACCCAGCATTTT.

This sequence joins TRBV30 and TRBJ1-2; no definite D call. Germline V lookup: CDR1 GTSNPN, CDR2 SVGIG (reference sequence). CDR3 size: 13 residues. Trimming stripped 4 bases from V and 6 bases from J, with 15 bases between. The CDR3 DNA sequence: TGTGCCTGGACCATAGACGGAGGCGATGGCTACACCTTC. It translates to CAWTIDGGDGYTF. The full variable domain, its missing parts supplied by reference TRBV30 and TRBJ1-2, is SQTIHQWPATLVQPVGSPLSLECTVEGTSNPNLYWYRQAAGRGLQLLFYSVGIGQISSEVPQNLSASRPQDRQFILSSKKLLLSDSGFYLCAWTIDGGDGYTFGSGTRLTVV.

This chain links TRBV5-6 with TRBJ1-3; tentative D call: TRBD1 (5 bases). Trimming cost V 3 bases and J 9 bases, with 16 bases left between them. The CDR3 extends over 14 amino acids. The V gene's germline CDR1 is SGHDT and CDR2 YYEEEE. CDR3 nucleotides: TGTGCCAGCAGCTCCGGGGGATTGGGCGGCACCATATATTTT. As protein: CASSSGGLGGTIYF.

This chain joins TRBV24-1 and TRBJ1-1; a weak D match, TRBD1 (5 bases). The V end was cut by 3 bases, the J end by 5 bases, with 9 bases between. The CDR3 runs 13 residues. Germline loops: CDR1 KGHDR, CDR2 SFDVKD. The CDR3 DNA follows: TGTGCCACCAGTGATGACAGACGGACTGAAGCTTTCTTT. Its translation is CATSDDRRTEAFF.

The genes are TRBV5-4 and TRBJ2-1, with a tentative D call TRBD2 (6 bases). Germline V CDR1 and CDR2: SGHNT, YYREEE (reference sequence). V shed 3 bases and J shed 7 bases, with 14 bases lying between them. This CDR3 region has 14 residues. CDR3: CASSSAGLYNEQFF. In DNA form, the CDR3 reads TGTGCCAGCAGCTCCGCGGGGTTATATAATGAGCAGTTCTTC.

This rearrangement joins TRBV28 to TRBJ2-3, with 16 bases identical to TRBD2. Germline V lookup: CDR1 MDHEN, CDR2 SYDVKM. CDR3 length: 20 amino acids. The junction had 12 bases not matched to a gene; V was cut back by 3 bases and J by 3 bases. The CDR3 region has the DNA TGTGCCAGCAGTTTTCTCCTAGGGACTAGCGGGAGGGCCACAACAGATACGCAGTATTTT. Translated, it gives CASSFLLGTSGRATTDTQYF.

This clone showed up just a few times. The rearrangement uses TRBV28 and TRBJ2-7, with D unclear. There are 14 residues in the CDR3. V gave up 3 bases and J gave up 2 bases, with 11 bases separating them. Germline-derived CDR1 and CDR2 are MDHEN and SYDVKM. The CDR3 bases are TGTGCCAGCAGTTTGGCAGTTATGACCTACGAGCAGTACTTC. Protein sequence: CASSLAVMTYEQYF.

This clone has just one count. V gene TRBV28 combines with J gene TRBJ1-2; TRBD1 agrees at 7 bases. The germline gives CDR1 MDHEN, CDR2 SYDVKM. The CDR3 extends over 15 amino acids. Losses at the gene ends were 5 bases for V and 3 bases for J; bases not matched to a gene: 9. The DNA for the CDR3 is TGTGCCAGCAGTCCGGGGGGGACAGCCCACTATGGCTACACCTTC. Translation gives CASSPGGTAHYGYTF.

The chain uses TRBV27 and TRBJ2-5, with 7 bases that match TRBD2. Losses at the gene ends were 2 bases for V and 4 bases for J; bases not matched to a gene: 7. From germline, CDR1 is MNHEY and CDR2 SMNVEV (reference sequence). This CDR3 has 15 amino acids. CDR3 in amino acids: CASSLAGDPTETQYF. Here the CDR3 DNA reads TGTGCCAGCAGTTTAGCGGGGGACCCAACAGAGACCCAGTACTTC.

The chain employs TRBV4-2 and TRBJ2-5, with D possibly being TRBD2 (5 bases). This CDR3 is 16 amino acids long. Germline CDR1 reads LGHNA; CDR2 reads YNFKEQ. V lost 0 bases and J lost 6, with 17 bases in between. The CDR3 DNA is TGTGCCAGCAGCCAAGATTTAGGCGGGTACGGAAAGACCCAGTACTTC. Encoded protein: CASSQDLGGYGKTQYF.

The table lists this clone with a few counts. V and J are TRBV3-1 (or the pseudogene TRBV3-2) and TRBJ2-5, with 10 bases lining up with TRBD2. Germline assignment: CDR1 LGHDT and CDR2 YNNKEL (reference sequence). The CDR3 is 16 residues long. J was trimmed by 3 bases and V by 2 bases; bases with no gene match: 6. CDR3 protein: CASSQFSGGGKETQYF. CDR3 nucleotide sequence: TGTGCCAGCAGCCAATTCAGCGGGGGGGGCAAAGAGACCCAGTACTTC.

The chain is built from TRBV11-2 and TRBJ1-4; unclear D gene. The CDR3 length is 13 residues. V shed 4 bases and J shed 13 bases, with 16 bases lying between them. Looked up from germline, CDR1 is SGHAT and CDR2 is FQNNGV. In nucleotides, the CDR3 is TGTGCCAGCAGCTCAGGCGGGTCGGGTGGACTGTTTTTT. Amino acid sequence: CASSSGGSGGLFF.

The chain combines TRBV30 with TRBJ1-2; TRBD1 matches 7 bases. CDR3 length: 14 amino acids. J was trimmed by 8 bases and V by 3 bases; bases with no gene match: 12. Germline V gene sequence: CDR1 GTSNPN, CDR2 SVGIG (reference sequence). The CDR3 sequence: CAWRGQWGTGGYTF. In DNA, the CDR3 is TGTGCCTGGAGGGGACAGTGGGGAACTGGAGGCTACACCTTC. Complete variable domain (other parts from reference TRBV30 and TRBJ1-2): SQTIHQWPATLVQPVGSPLSLECTVEGTSNPNLYWYRQAAGRGLQLLFYSVGIGQISSEVPQNLSASRPQDRQFILSSKKLLLSDSGFYLCAWRGQWGTGGYTFGSGTRLTVV.

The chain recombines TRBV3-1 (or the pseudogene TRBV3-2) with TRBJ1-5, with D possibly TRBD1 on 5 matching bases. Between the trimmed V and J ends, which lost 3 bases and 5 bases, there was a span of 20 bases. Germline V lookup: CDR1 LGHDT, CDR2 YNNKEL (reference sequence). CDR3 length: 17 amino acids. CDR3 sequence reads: CASSQGLIVGPDQPQHF. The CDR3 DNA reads TGTGCCAGCAGCCAGGGACTCATCGTGGGCCCGGATCAGCCCCAGCATTTT.

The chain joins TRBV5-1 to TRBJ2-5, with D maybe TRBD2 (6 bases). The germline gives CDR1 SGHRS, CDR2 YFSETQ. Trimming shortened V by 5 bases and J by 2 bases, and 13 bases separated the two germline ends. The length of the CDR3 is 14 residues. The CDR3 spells CASSSGSGQETQYF. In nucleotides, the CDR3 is TGCGCCAGCAGTAGTGGTAGCGGACAAGAGACCCAGTACTTC. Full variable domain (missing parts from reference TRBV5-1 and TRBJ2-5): KAGVTQTPRYLIKTRGQQVTLSCSPISGHRSVSWYQQTPGQGLQFLFEYFSETQRNKGNFPGRFSGRQFSNSRSEMNVSTLELGDSALYLCASSSGSGQETQYFGPGTRLLVL.

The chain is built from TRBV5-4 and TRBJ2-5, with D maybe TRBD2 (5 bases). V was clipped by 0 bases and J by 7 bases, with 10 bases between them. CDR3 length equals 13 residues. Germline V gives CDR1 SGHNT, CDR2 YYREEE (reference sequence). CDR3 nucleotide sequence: TGTGCCAGCAGCTTGGGCGGCGAGGGGACCCAGTACTTC. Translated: CASSLGGEGTQYF.

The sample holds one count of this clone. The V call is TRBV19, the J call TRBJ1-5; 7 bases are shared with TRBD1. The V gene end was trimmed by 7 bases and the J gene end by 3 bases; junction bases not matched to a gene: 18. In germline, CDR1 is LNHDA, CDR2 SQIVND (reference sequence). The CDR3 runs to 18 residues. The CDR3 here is CASNFGAGQRGTNQPQHF. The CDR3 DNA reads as TGTGCCAGTAATTTCGGGGCGGGACAGCGAGGAACCAATCAGCCCCAGCATTTT.

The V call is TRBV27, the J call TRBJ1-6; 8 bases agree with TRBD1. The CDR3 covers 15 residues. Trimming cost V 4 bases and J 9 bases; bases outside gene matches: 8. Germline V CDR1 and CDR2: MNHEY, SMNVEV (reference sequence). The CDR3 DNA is TGTGCCAGCAGTTCGGGAAGCAGGGGGCGTTCACCCCTCCACTTT. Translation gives CASSSGSRGRSPLHF.